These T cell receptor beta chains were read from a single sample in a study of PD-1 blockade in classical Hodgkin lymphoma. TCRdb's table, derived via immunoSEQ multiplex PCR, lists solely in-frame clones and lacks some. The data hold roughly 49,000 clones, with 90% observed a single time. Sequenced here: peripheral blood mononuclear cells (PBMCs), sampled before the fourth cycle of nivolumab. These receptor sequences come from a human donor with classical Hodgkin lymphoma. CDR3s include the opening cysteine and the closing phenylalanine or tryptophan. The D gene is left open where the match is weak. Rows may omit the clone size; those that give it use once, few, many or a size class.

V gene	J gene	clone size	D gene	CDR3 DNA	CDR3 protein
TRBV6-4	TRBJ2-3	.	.	TGTGCCAGCAGCCCGGCTACCACAGATACGCAGTATTTT	CASSPATTDTQYF
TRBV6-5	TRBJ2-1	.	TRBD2	TGTGCCAGCAGTTACCTAGCGGGGTACAATGAGCAGTTCTTC	CASSYLAGYNEQFF
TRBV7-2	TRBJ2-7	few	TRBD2	TGTGCCAGCAGCCTATCGACTAGCGGGGCCTACGAGCAGTACTTC	CASSLSTSGAYEQYF
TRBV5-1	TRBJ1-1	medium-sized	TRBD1	TGCGCCAGCAGCTTGGGGATGGGGACAGGGCGAGGCACTGAAGCTTTCTTT	CASSLGMGTGRGTEAFF
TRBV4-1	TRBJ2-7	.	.	TGCGCCAGCAGCCAAGAAGGGATGATCCGGGGCCCTTCTTCCTACGAGCAGTACTTC	CASSQEGMIRGPSSYEQYF
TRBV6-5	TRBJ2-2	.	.	TGTGCCACCGGAGACACCGGGGAGCTGTTTTTT	CATGDTGELFF
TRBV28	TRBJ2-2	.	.	TGTGCCAGCAGCCCGGACCAAGCGAACACCGGGGAGCTGTTTTTT	CASSPDQANTGELFF
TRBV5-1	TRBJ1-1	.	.	TGCGCCAGCAGCGTGTCGGGCACTGAAGCTTTCTTT	CASSVSGTEAFF
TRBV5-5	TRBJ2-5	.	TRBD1	TGTGCCAGCAGCCCGGACAGGGCGGAGACCCAGTACTTC	CASSPDRAETQYF
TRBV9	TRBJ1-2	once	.	TGTGCCAGCAGCGGCGGGACTCACTATGGCTACACCTTC	CASSGGTHYGYTF
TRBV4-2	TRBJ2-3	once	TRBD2	TGTGCCAGCAGCCGGACTAGCGGGAGGACAGATACGCAGTATTTT	CASSRTSGRTDTQYF
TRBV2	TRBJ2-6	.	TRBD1	TGTGCCAGCAGCGGACAGGGGGCTGGGGCCAACGTCCTGACTTTC	CASSGQGAGANVLTF
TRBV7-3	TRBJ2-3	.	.	TGTGCCAGCAGCCCCACCGGGACCCAGGCCGGGGCGCAGTATTTT	CASSPTGTQAGAQYF
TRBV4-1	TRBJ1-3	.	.	TGCGCCAGCAGCCCCTGGAGGGGTTTGGCAAACACCATATATTTT	CASSPWRGLANTIYF
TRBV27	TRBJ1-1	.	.	TGTGCCAGCACCGGACGTCCGAACACTGAAGCTTTCTTT	CASTGRPNTEAFF
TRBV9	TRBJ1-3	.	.	TGTGCCAGCAGCGTAGGTCGCTCCAGGGATGGAAACACCATATATTTT	CASSVGRSRDGNTIYF
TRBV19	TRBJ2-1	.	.	TGTGCCAGTAGTATATCTGGCGGGTGGGCGTACAATGAGCAGTTCTTC	CASSISGGWAYNEQFF
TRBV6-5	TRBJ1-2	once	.	TGTGCCAGCAGTTACGAGAGGGAAGCTAACTATGGCTACACCTTC	CASSYEREANYGYTF
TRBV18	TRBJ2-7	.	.	TGTGCCAGCTCACCACCGATGAGTACCTACGAGCAGTACTTC	CASSPPMSTYEQYF
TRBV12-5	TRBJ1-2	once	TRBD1	TGTGCTAGTGGTTCCCTCCGGGACAGGGGCATATATGGCTACACCTTC	CASGSLRDRGIYGYTF
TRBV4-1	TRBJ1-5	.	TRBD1	TGCGCCAGCAGCCTAACAACAGGGGGCGGCAATCAGCCCCAGCATTTT	CASSLTTGGGNQPQHF
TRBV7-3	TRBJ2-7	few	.	TGTGCCAGCAGCCCCGGACTTCGGGGGGAGCAGTACTTC	CASSPGLRGEQYF
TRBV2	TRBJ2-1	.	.	TGTGCCAGCAGTGAACGGGTAGGGGTTAAGCAGTTCTTC	CASSERVGVKQFF
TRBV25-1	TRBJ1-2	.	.	TGTGCCAGCAGTGAATTTGTCGTCAATGGCTACACCTTC	CASSEFVVNGYTF
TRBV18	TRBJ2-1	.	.	TGTGCCAGCTCACCTCCGGGACACGTCTACAATGAGCAGTTCTTC	CASSPPGHVYNEQFF
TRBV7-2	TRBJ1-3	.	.	TGTGCCAGCAGCTTAGATTCGGGGGATTGGAACACCATATATTTT	CASSLDSGDWNTIYF
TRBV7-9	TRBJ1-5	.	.	TGTGCCAGCAGTTTTTCGGGGTCGACAGGTTCCAATCAGCCCCAGCATTTT	CASSFSGSTGSNQPQHF
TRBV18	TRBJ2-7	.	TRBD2	TGTTCTAGCGGGGAGTCCTACGAGCAGTACTTC	CSSGESYEQYF
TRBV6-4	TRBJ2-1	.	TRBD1	TGTGCCAGCAGTGAAATCGCACCGGGACAGGGCCTCAATGAGCAGTTCTTC	CASSEIAPGQGLNEQFF
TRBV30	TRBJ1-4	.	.	TGTGCCTCCCTCTCCCCATCGATGGGGAATGAAAAACTGTTTTTT	CASLSPSMGNEKLFF
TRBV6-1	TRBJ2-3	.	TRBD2	TGTGCCAGCAGTGATTTCCTAGCGGGGTTCACAGATACGCAGTATTTT	CASSDFLAGFTDTQYF
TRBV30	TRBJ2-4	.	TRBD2	TGTGCCTGGAGTGCCGGGGGGGCCAAAAACATTCAGTACTTC	CAWSAGGAKNIQYF
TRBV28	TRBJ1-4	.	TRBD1	TGTGCCAGCAGTTCCCCGGGACAGGGGGCGCGTAAAGGTGAAAAACTGTTTTTT	CASSSPGQGARKGEKLFF
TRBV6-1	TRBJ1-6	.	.	TGTGCCAGCATACGGGTTCCCTATAATTCACCCCTCCACTTT	CASIRVPYNSPLHF
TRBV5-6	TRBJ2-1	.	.	TGTGCCAGCAGCGCCTTGGACACGCCAATCTACAATGAGCAGTTCTTC	CASSALDTPIYNEQFF
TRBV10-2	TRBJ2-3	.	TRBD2	TGCGCCAGCAGTCGCGGGAGGGCGAAAGCAGCAGATACGCAGTATTTT	CASSRGRAKAADTQYF
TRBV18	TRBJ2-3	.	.	TGTGCCAGCTCACCGGACAGAAGCACAGATACGCAGTATTTT	CASSPDRSTDTQYF
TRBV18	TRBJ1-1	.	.	TGTGCCAGCTCTCGGGCAGGTACGTCAGCTTTCTTT	CASSRAGTSAFF
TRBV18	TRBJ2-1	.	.	TGTGCCAGCTCACCAATTAGGGGTTGGGATGAGCAGTTCTTC	CASSPIRGWDEQFF
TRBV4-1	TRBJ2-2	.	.	TGCGCCAGCAGCCTCCGAGGGCCGCCCGACCGGGAGCTGTTTTTT	CASSLRGPPDRELFF
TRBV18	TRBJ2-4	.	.	TGTGCCAGCTCACCTCCGCAGGGGACCAAAAACATTCAGTACTTC	CASSPPQGTKNIQYF
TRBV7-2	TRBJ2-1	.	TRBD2	TGTGCCAGCAGCCCTAGCGGGAGGGCGACGAGCTCCTACAATGAGCAGTTCTTC	CASSPSGRATSSYNEQFF
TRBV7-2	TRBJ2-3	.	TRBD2	TGTGCCAGCAGCCAAGGACTAGCGGGTATTGGAGATACGCAGTATTTT	CASSQGLAGIGDTQYF
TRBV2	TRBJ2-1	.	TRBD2	TGTGCCAGCAGTGAGTGGCTAGCGGGACACGGGATTTACAATGAGCAGTTCTTC	CASSEWLAGHGIYNEQFF
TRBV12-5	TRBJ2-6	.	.	TGTGCTAGTGGTTTGCCCCGGGGGCAGGCCTCTGGGGCCAACGTCCTGACTTTC	CASGLPRGQASGANVLTF
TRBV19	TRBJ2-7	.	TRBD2	TGTGCCAGTAGTATTTTATCGGTAGCGGGAGAAACCTACGAGCAGTACTTC	CASSILSVAGETYEQYF
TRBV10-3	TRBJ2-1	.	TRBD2	TGTGCCATCAGTGATCTTAGCGGGGGTGAGCAGTTCTTC	CAISDLSGGEQFF
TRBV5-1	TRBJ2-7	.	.	TGCGCCAGCAGCTTGGCTTCTCCCTACGAGCAGTACTTC	CASSLASPYEQYF
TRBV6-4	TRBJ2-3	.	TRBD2	TGTGCCAGCAGTGACGGGACTAGCGGCACAGATACGCAGTATTTT	CASSDGTSGTDTQYF
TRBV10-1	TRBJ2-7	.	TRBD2	TGCGCCAGCAGTGTGGGGTCGGGAGGGTACGAGCAGTACTTC	CASSVGSGGYEQYF
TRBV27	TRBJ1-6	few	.	TGTGCCAGCAGTTTATCGAATTCACCCCTCCACTTT	CASSLSNSPLHF
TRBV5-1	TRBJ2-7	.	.	TGCGCCAGCAGCTTTGGGAGCTCCTACGAGCAGTACTTC	CASSFGSSYEQYF
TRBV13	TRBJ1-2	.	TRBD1	TGTGCCAGCAGCTTTGGGACAGGGGATTTTGGCTACACCTTC	CASSFGTGDFGYTF
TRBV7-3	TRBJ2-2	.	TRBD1	TGTGCCAGCAGCCCCGGGACAGGGAATGTCGTGGAGCTGTTTTTT	CASSPGTGNVVELFF
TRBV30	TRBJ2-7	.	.	TGTGCCTGGAGTGTCATGACGGCGTACGAGCAGTACTTC	CAWSVMTAYEQYF
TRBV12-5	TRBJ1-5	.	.	TGTGCTAGTGGTAGTACAGGGCCCGGGGATCAGCCCCAGCATTTT	CASGSTGPGDQPQHF
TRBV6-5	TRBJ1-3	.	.	TGTGCCAGCAGTTTTGTCCGTCCGGACAGAGGAAACACCATATATTTT	CASSFVRPDRGNTIYF
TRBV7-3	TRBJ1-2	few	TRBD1	TGTGCCAGCAGCGCACAGGGGGTCGGCTACACCTTC	CASSAQGVGYTF
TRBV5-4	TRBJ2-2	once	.	TGTGCCAGCAGCTCAGACTGGAACACCGGGGAGCTGTTTTTT	CASSSDWNTGELFF